The 26 T cell receptor beta chains below were found in one sample sequenced in a study of T cells in Graves' hyperthyroidism and ophthalmopathy. TCR beta CDR3 regions were amplified from RNA. TCR CDR3 underwent first-round RT-PCR with the HTBI primer set. Each CDR3 protein gets one entry after TCRdb re-called the multiplex PCR reads with MiXCR. Altogether a few hundred thousand distinct CDR3 sequences are present, around 15% being singletons, with the ten largest covering roughly a fifth. The sample comprised blood. These receptors were collected from a woman aged 55-70 years with Graves' ophthalmopathy.

This clonotype was seen repeatedly, ten times or more. The CDR3 here is CASSQGDLTLSGTEAFF. For the CDR3, the DNA is TGTGCCAGCAGCCAAGGGGATCTTACTCTGAGCGGGACTGAAGCTTTCTTT. This chain connects TRBV3-1 to TRBJ1-1; D is ambiguous. Looked up from germline, CDR1 is LGHDT and CDR2 is YNNKEL (reference sequence). This CDR3 contains 17 residues. The V end was cut by 1 base, the J end by 5 bases, with 20 bases between.

This clonotype has more than one count but fewer than ten. The gene calls are TRBV6-1 and TRBJ2-7, with 7 bases fitting TRBD2. The CDR3 runs 11 residues. V gave up 7 bases and J gave up 4 bases; unmatched junction bases: 1. Germline assignment: CDR1 MNHNS and CDR2 SASEGT. CDR3 nucleotide sequence: TGTGCCAGCATGGGAGGGTACGAGCAGTACTTC. Amino acids: CASMGGYEQYF.

This clonotype was counted between two and nine times. Relative to the germline gene, one junction end is altered; a read error may explain this. The rearrangement uses TRBV20-1 and TRBJ2-1, with 10 positions matching TRBD2. In germline, CDR1 is DFQATT, CDR2 SNEGSKA (reference sequence). The CDR3 spans 16 residues. In nucleotides, the CDR3 is TGCAGTGCTAGCCTAGCGGGAGTGGGTTCCTACAATGAGCGGTTCTTC. Translation: CSASLAGVGSYNERFF.

In this sample, this clonotype turned up many times. V gene TRBV4-2 combines with J gene TRBJ1-1; D not resolved. Germline V CDR1 and CDR2: LGHNA, YNFKEQ. The CDR3 contains 15 residues. V shed 1 base and J shed 0 bases, with 9 bases lying between them. This CDR3 reads CASSQAGVLNTEAFF. The CDR3 DNA follows: TGTGCCAGCAGCCAAGCGGGCGTTTTGAACACTGAAGCTTTCTTT.

Comment on this clonotype: This clone may be a read error of a much larger clone one base away. The V gene is TRBV5-8, the J gene TRBJ1-5, with D maybe TRBD1 (5 bases). The germline V gene encodes CDR1 SGHTS and CDR2 YDEGEE. The CDR3 totals 14 residues. As DNA, the CDR3 is TGTGCCGGCAGCCCCAGGGATCGCAATCAGCCCCAGCATTTT. Translating it yields CAGSPRDRNQPQHF.

This clonotype was counted ten times or more. The chain uses TRBV7-8 and TRBJ2-1, with 12 bases aligning to TRBD2. The CDR3 contains 16 residues. Unmatched junction bases numbered 2, after V lost 1 base and J lost 4 bases. Germline V gene lookup returns CDR1 SGHVS and CDR2 FQNEAQ. The CDR3 DNA sequence: TGTGCCAGCAGCTTAGATCTAGCGGGAGGGTACAATGAGCAGTTCTTC. Protein: CASSLDLAGGYNEQFF. The whole variable domain, remainder taken from reference TRBV7-8 and TRBJ2-1, is GAGVSQSPRYKVAKRGQDVALRCDPISGHVSLFWYQQALGQGPEFLTYFQNEAQLDKSGLPSDRFFAERPEGSVSTLKIQRTQQEDSAVYLCASSLDLAGGYNEQFFGPGTRLTVL.

The CDR3 sequence is CSARSGLAGTNEQFF. In nucleotides, the CDR3 is TGCAGTGCTAGGTCGGGACTAGCGGGGACTAATGAGCAGTTCTTC. The chain combines TRBV20-1 with TRBJ2-1; TRBD2 matches at 13 bases. The CDR3 is 15 amino acids. CDR1 is DFQATT, CDR2 SNEGSKA, per germline (reference sequence). The J segment lost 7 bases and the V segment lost 3 bases, leaving 6 bases of the junction unmatched.

This clonotype was detected ten times or more. The chain recombines TRBV7-9 with TRBJ2-1, with 7 bases lining up with TRBD2. This CDR3 has 22 amino acids. The germline V gene encodes CDR1 SEHNR and CDR2 FQNEAQ (reference sequence). Trimming removed 4 bases from V and 0 bases from J; junction bases left unmatched: 24. CDR3 amino acids: CASSSALGSSGTPGSSYNEQFF. CDR3 DNA: TGTGCCAGCAGCTCCGCCCTTGGGTCGAGCGGGACCCCAGGAAGCTCCTACAATGAGCAGTTCTTC.

The chain recombines TRBV19 with TRBJ2-3; D is unclear. Between the trimmed V and J ends, which lost 7 bases and 0 bases, there was a span of 8 bases. CDR3 length: 13 residues. Germline V gene lookup returns CDR1 LNHDA and CDR2 SQIVND (reference sequence). The CDR3 nucleotides are TGTGCCAGTAACCAGGAGAGCACAGATACGCAGTATTTT. It translates to CASNQESTDTQYF.

The V call is TRBV5-1, the J call TRBJ2-1, with 7 bases aligning to TRBD1. In germline, CDR1 is SGHRS, CDR2 YFSETQ. Trimming took 3 bases from V and 5 from J; bases not matched to a gene: 2. CDR3 length: 13 amino acids. In nucleotides, the CDR3 is TGCGCCAGCAGCTCGACAGGGAACAATGAGCAGTTCTTC. This gives the protein CASSSTGNNEQFF.

This chain links TRBV29-1 with TRBJ1-3, with a possible D match to TRBD1 (6 bases). Trimming removed 6 bases from V and 0 bases from J, with 12 bases in between. The length of the CDR3 is 14 residues. Germline CDR1 is SQVTM and CDR2 is ANQGSEA. The CDR3 region is CSVKQGSSGNTIYF. In nucleotides, the CDR3 is TGCAGCGTCAAACAGGGTAGCTCTGGAAACACCATATATTTT.

The sample holds many counts of this clonotype. The chain recombines TRBV6-1 with TRBJ2-1, with TRBD1 matching over 10 bases. The CDR3 runs to 15 residues. The trim removed 6 bases at V and 4 bases at J, leaving 6 bases unmatched. CDR1 MNHNS and CDR2 SASEGT come from the germline V gene. In DNA form, the CDR3 reads TGTGCCAGCAGGGTCCAGGACAGGGGGTACAATGAGCAGTTCTTC. Translating it yields CASRVQDRGYNEQFF.

The rearrangement joins TRBV20-1 to TRBJ2-7, with 7 bases matching TRBD2. The CDR3 covers 14 residues. V gave up 5 bases and J gave up 4 bases; unmatched junction bases: 11. Germline V gives CDR1 DFQATT, CDR2 SNEGSKA (reference sequence). CDR3 bases: TGCAGTGCTCCGCGGACTAGATCTTCGTACGAGCAGTACTTC. Translation: CSAPRTRSSYEQYF.

In its sample, this clonotype was seen many times. This sequence joins TRBV6-2 or TRBV6-3 and TRBJ1-2; 9 bases are a match to TRBD1. The ends lost 5 bases at V and 11 bases at J; junction bases unmatched: 15. The CDR3 loop spans 15 amino acids. Germline V gene data show CDR1 as MNHEY and CDR2 as SVGEGT. In DNA form, the CDR3 reads TGTGCCAGCAGTCGAATAAGGACAGGGGACGCACCGTACACCTTC. It translates to CASSRIRTGDAPYTF.

This clonotype was seen many times. The rearrangement joins TRBV6-1 to TRBJ1-5; D uncertain. Germline V lookup: CDR1 MNHNS, CDR2 SASEGT. With 2 bases removed from V and 3 bases from J, the gap between germline ends came to 5 bases. The CDR3 spans 13 residues. The CDR3 region is CASSERPNQPQHF. CDR3 DNA: TGTGCCAGCAGTGAAAGACCCAATCAGCCCCAGCATTTT.

V gene TRBV15 combines with J gene TRBJ2-1; 9 nucleotides agree with TRBD2. The CDR3 consists of 15 residues. V lost 0 bases, J lost 7 bases, and 4 bases stayed unmatched. Germline-derived CDR1 and CDR2 are LNHNV and YYDKDF (reference sequence). CDR3 loop: CATSRDQTSGNEQFF. CDR3 sequence (DNA): TGTGCCACCAGCAGAGATCAAACTAGCGGGAATGAGCAGTTCTTC.

In regard to this clonotype: With a much larger clone just one base away, this may be a read error. This chain joins TRBV2 and TRBJ1-5; 7 bases are a match to TRBD1. This CDR3 has 13 residues. The J segment lost 6 bases and the V segment lost 10 bases, leaving 9 bases of the junction unmatched. Germline V gene lookup returns CDR1 SNHLY and CDR2 FYNNEI. CDR3 sequence: CATTQGIGQPQHF. The CDR3 DNA reads as TGTGCCACTACACAGGGGATCGGTCAGCCCCAGCATTTT. The entire variable domain, with the rest obtained from reference TRBV2 and TRBJ1-5, is as follows: EPEVTQTPSHQVTQMGQEVILRCVPISNHLYFYWYRQILGQKVEFLVSFYNNEISEKSEIFDDQFSVERPDGSNFTLKIRSTKLEDSAMYFCATTQGIGQPQHFGDGTRLSIL.

In its sample, this clonotype was seen once. The V and J genes are TRBV7-9 and TRBJ2-5; D unclear. The CDR3 is made up of 13 amino acids. The germline gives CDR1 SEHNR, CDR2 FQNEAQ (reference sequence). V was trimmed by 4 bases and J by 5 bases, leaving 11 bases between them. The CDR3 DNA sequence: TGTGCCAGCAGCTCATCCCGTTCGGAGACCCAGTACTTC. Protein: CASSSSRSETQYF.

This clonotype has a handful of counts. The chain uses TRBV7-2 and TRBJ2-6; TRBD2 aligns across 9 bases. CDR3 length equals 16 residues. CDR1 SGHTA and CDR2 FQGNSA come from the germline V gene. Losses at the gene ends were 3 bases for V and 3 bases for J; bases not matched to a gene: 3. The CDR3 reads CASSFTTSGGANVLTF. CDR3 nucleotides: TGTGCCAGCAGCTTCACGACTAGCGGTGGGGCCAACGTCCTGACTTTC.

This clonotype has at least ten counts. V is TRBV28 and J is TRBJ2-1, with D perhaps TRBD1 or TRBD2 (5 bases each). The ends were cut back, 3 bases at V and 6 bases at J, with 18 bases in the middle. The CDR3 contains 16 residues. CDR1 and CDR2 (germline): MDHEN, SYDVKM. The chain's CDR3 is CASSLGPGLGTNEQFF. For the CDR3, the DNA is TGTGCCAGCAGTTTGGGCCCGGGCCTGGGGACCAATGAGCAGTTCTTC.

The sample holds many counts of this clonotype. J is TRBJ2-5 and V is TRBV20-1; no clear D. The V end lost 6 bases, the J end lost 0 bases, and 5 bases lay between the germline ends. Looked up from germline, CDR1 is DFQATT and CDR2 is SNEGSKA (reference sequence). This CDR3 is 11 amino acids long. The chain's CDR3 is CSASHQETQYF. CDR3 coding DNA: TGCAGTGCCAGTCACCAAGAGACCCAGTACTTC.

The chain has TRBV20-1 and TRBJ2-1; 10 bases are shared with TRBD2. CDR1 and CDR2 (germline): DFQATT, SNEGSKA (reference sequence). Trimming cost V 6 bases and J 5 bases; bases outside gene matches: 10. This CDR3 region has 15 residues. This CDR3 is CSANTGTSANNEQFF. In nucleotides, the CDR3 is TGCAGTGCGAACACCGGGACTAGCGCGAACAATGAGCAGTTCTTC.

This clonotype was observed many times. V gene TRBV6-1 combines with J gene TRBJ2-1, with TRBD2 matching over 7 bases. J gave up 6 bases and V 5 bases, and 10 bases lay outside the gene matches. From germline, CDR1 is MNHNS and CDR2 SASEGT. The CDR3 runs to 15 residues. CDR3 in DNA: TGTGCCAGCAGTTACGGGGCGGGAGCCTCCAATGAGCAGTTCTTC. Translated, it gives CASSYGAGASNEQFF.

This clonotype has only a few counts. CDR3 sequence: CASSPSGTLYEQYF. The CDR3 DNA sequence: TGTGCCAGCAGCCCAAGCGGGACCCTCTACGAGCAGTACTTC. The V gene is TRBV7-2, the J gene TRBJ2-7; 7 nucleotides agree with TRBD2. J gave up 3 bases and V 5 bases, and 7 bases lay outside the gene matches. Germline V gives CDR1 SGHTA, CDR2 FQGNSA. The CDR3 totals 14 residues.

The chain recombines TRBV7-9 with TRBJ2-1, with 8 nucleotides matching TRBD2. V lost 4 bases and J lost 3; bases outside the gene matches: 11. Germline CDR1 is SEHNR and CDR2 is FQNEAQ (reference sequence). The CDR3 runs to 17 residues. The CDR3 nucleotides are TGTGCCAGCAGCTCATCTCTAGCGGGCTTGGGCTACAATGAGCAGTTCTTC. Translating it yields CASSSSLAGLGYNEQFF.

This clonotype was counted many times. The chain links TRBV20-1 to TRBJ2-7; possible D gene TRBD2, 5 bases. The CDR3 consists of 15 residues. Trimming took off 3 bases at V and 0 bases at J, with 15 bases between the two ends. Germline V gene data show CDR1 as DFQATT and CDR2 as SNEGSKA (reference sequence). The CDR3 region is CSASPTRPHSYEQYF. CDR3 coding DNA: TGCAGTGCTAGCCCTACTAGACCTCACTCCTACGAGCAGTACTTC.